The 10 T cell receptor beta chains in this list originate from one sample, sequenced in a study of response to subunit inactivated influenza vaccine. TCRdb reprocessed the RT-PCR reads with MiXCR, giving one entry per CDR3 protein. The table records hundreds of thousands of distinct CDR3 sequences, about a fifth of them present only once. The source material was PBMCs from blood, sampled more than 4 days after vaccination. The receptors stem from a man between 45 and 60 years old who received an inactivated influenza vaccine.

The J gene is TRBJ2-1, the V gene TRBV7-2, with D uncertain. Germline CDR1 and CDR2: SGHTA and FQGNSA. Between the trimmed V and J ends, which lost 1 base and 2 bases, there was a span of 12 bases. CDR3 length: 16 amino acids. This CDR3 reads CASSLVGILTYNEQFF. The DNA of the CDR3 is TGTGCCAGCAGCTTAGTTGGGATTTTAACCTACAATGAGCAGTTCTTC.

This clonotype occurred many times. The genes are TRBV29-1 and TRBJ2-7; no reliable D call. The CDR3 is made up of 12 amino acids. Germline V gene data show CDR1 as SQVTM and CDR2 as ANQGSEA. V shed 0 bases and J shed 3 bases, with 6 bases lying between them. CDR3 nucleotides: TGCAGCGTTGAAGAAGGGCTCTACGAGCAGTACTTC. Amino acid sequence: CSVEEGLYEQYF.

The chain couples TRBV20-1 to TRBJ2-1; 7 bases are a match to TRBD1. The V and J ends lost 5 bases and 3 bases, in that order; junction bases with no gene match: 10. This CDR3 contains 15 residues. The germline CDR1 and CDR2 sequences are DFQATT and SNEGSKA (reference sequence). CDR3 nucleotides: TGCAGTGCTGCTAACCGGGACAGCTACTACAATGAGCAGTTCTTC. This gives the protein CSAANRDSYYNEQFF.

This chain uses TRBV20-1 with TRBJ2-3; D is perhaps TRBD2 (6 bases). The CDR3 spans 14 residues. Between the trimmed V and J ends, which lost 5 bases and 1 base, there was a span of 13 bases. The V gene's germline CDR1 is DFQATT and CDR2 SNEGSKA (reference sequence). The CDR3 loop reads CSAEPGLRTDTQYF. The CDR3 DNA follows: TGCAGTGCTGAACCGGGACTCCGCACAGATACGCAGTATTTT.

This clonotype occurred a few times. The chain links TRBV6-5 to TRBJ2-5; D might be TRBD1 (5 bases). This CDR3 has 15 residues. Deletions cut 0 bases from V and 2 bases from J, with 10 bases between. CDR1 is MNHEY, CDR2 SVGAGI, per germline. CDR3 bases: TGTGCCAGCAGTTACTCCGAAGGGGTACAAGAGACCCAGTACTTC. This gives the protein CASSYSEGVQETQYF.

This clonotype was observed a handful of times. The genes are TRBV29-1 and TRBJ1-2; 7 nucleotides agree with TRBD1. This CDR3 contains 14 residues. The germline V gene encodes CDR1 SQVTM and CDR2 ANQGSEA. V trimming: 3 bases; J trimming: 4 bases; junction bases outside the gene matches: 8. The CDR3 DNA follows: TGCAGCGTTGATGAAGGGGGCGCCGGCTATGGCTACACCTTC. Protein sequence: CSVDEGGAGYGYTF. Using reference TRBV29-1 and TRBJ1-2 for the parts outside the CDR3, the full variable domain is SAVISQKPSRDICQRGTSLTIQCQVDSQVTMMFWYRQQPGQSLTLIATANQGSEATYESGFVIDKFPISRPNLTFSTLTVSNMSPEDSSIYLCSVDEGGAGYGYTFGSGTRLTVV.

This clonotype was seen more than once but under ten times. V is TRBV28 and J is TRBJ2-7, with 8 bases identical to TRBD1. With 4 bases clipped from V and 3 bases from J, the junction kept 8 bases outside the gene matches. The CDR3 covers 15 residues. Germline CDR1 MDHEN, CDR2 SYDVKM. This chain's CDR3 is CASSYGQGLIYEQYF. The DNA of the CDR3 is TGTGCCAGCAGTTACGGACAGGGCTTGATCTACGAGCAGTACTTC.

V gene TRBV12-3 or TRBV12-4 combines with J gene TRBJ2-5; 10 positions agree with TRBD1. After removal of 5 bases from V and 2 bases from J, the junction contained 8 bases not matched to a gene. This CDR3 region has 16 residues. CDR3 DNA: TGTGCCAGCAGTCCGGGACAGGGGTGGGGGCAAGAGACCCAGTACTTC. Its protein is CASSPGQGWGQETQYF.

The chain recombines TRBV6-6 with TRBJ1-3; no definite D call. This CDR3 contains 13 residues. V gave up 5 bases and J gave up 4 bases, with 9 bases separating them. Looked up from germline, CDR1 is MNHNY and CDR2 is SVGAGI (reference sequence). Written as DNA, the CDR3 is TGTGCCAGCAGTATCCGTAGCGGAAACACCATATATTTT. Its translation: CASSIRSGNTIYF.

The CDR3 protein is CASSSSHGAYEQYF. The DNA for the CDR3 is TGTGCCAGCAGCTCCTCACACGGGGCCTACGAGCAGTACTTC. The rearrangement links TRBV7-2 to TRBJ2-7, with TRBD2 as a possible D gene (5 bases). V lost 4 bases to trimming and J lost 2 bases, with 12 bases between them. CDR3 length equals 14 residues. Germline CDR1 SGHTA, CDR2 FQGNSA.